Following are 28 T cell receptor beta chains from one sample sequenced in a study of post-analysis software for immune sequencing data. These receptors are not linked to any known antigen. Whole-study findings and limits: TRBV segments more frequent in patients than in controls numbered about 5 and included TRBV5-6, TRBV5-1 and TRBV20-1.

TCR beta libraries were prepared from cDNA with unique molecular identifiers. MiXCR was run by TCRdb on the PCR reads, yielding one entry per CDR3 protein. The sample records roughly 200,000 distinct CDR3 sequences, around 29% being singletons. The sequenced sample was blood. The source is a girl under 18 with multiple sclerosis.

This clonotype was recorded many times. J is TRBJ2-7 and V is TRBV20-1; a possible D gene is TRBD2 (5 bases). The CDR3 runs to 13 residues. Trimming removed 1 base from V and 2 bases from J, with 9 bases in between. Germline V gene sequence: CDR1 DFQATT, CDR2 SNEGSKA (reference sequence). This CDR3 is CSARARVTYEQYF. The CDR3 DNA follows: TGCAGTGCTAGAGCGAGGGTAACCTACGAGCAGTACTTC.

The chain recombines TRBV19 with TRBJ1-5, with no clear D. CDR3 length equals 16 residues. The germline CDR1 and CDR2 sequences are LNHDA and SQIVND (reference sequence). V was shortened by 3 bases and J by 0 bases, with 12 bases between the two germline ends. The CDR3 loop is CASSMEGFYSNQPQHF. For the CDR3, the DNA is TGTGCCAGTAGTATGGAGGGATTCTATAGCAATCAGCCCCAGCATTTT.

This clonotype was picked up many times. DNA for the CDR3: TGCGCCAGTAGCGCCGGGACTACAAACTCTGGGGCCAACGTCCTGACTTTC. Translating it yields CASSAGTTNSGANVLTF. The rearrangement uses TRBV10-1 and TRBJ2-6; 7 bases are shared with TRBD2. Per germline, CDR1 WNHNN and CDR2 SYGVQD (reference sequence). This CDR3 has 17 amino acids. Trimming removed 9 bases from V and 0 bases from J; junction bases left unmatched: 11.

This clonotype was seen ten or more times. This chain links TRBV21-1 with TRBJ2-1; TRBD1, the table's D call, was not compared with the DNA. TRBV21-1 constitutes a pseudogene. This CDR3 is built from 13 residues. In nucleotides, the CDR3 is TGTGCCAGCCCGGCCCCCTGGGCCAATGAGCAGTTCTTC. Residues: CASPAPWANEQFF.

The rearrangement links TRBV10-2 to TRBJ2-2; maybe TRBD2 (6 bases). CDR1 and CDR2 from the germline V gene are WSHSY and SAAADI. V was cut by 0 bases and J by 6 bases, with 11 bases left in between. This CDR3 contains 15 residues. This CDR3 is CASSESIGGAGELFF. The DNA of the CDR3 is TGCGCCAGCAGTGAGTCGATCGGGGGAGCCGGGGAGCTGTTTTTT.

The chain recombines TRBV12-3 or TRBV12-4 with TRBJ2-1; 10 bases align to TRBD2. The CDR3 loop spans 15 amino acids. V trimming: 3 bases; J trimming: 10 bases; junction bases outside the gene matches: 9. The CDR3 DNA reads as TGTGCCAGCAGTTTCCCCCTAGCGGGAGTGGGAGAGCAGTTCTTC. Its translation is CASSFPLAGVGEQFF.

The chain carries TRBV30 and TRBJ2-3, with 8 bases lining up with TRBD2. The germline CDR1 and CDR2 sequences are GTSNPN and SVGIG (reference sequence). CDR3 size: 17 residues. J lost 0 bases, V lost 2 bases, and 10 bases had no gene match. The CDR3 nucleotides read TGTGCCTGGAGTCTCCAGGGACTAGGTGTCAGCACAGATACGCAGTATTTT. Protein sequence: CAWSLQGLGVSTDTQYF.

This clonotype appeared a few times. The chain uses TRBV25-1 and TRBJ1-1, with a possible D match to TRBD1 (5 bases). V was clipped by 1 base and J by 10 bases, with 7 bases between them. CDR3 length: 11 amino acids. Looked up from germline, CDR1 is MGHDK and CDR2 is SYGVNS. The CDR3 sequence is CASSESRVAFF. The CDR3 region has the DNA TGTGCCAGCAGTGAATCCAGGGTAGCTTTCTTT.

This clonotype occurred a few times. Its ends do not fully match the called genes, so a read error is possible. The chain uses TRBV20-1 and TRBJ2-3; 10 positions match TRBD2. This CDR3 region has 14 residues. The germline V gene encodes CDR1 DFQATT and CDR2 SNEGSKA (reference sequence). The CDR3 here is CSGSGGAVTGTQYF. CDR3 DNA: TGCAGCGGGAGCGGGGGGGCCGTCACAGGTACGCAGTATTTT.

The sample holds a few counts of this clonotype. The junction differs from germline at one of its ends, possibly a read error. V and J are TRBV12-3 or TRBV12-4 and TRBJ2-3; D uncertain. CDR3 length equals 14 residues. The CDR3 coding sequence is TGTGCCAGCGGTTTAGTGGCGCGCACAGATACGCAGTATTTT. Its translation is CASGLVARTDTQYF.

Notes on this clonotype: Being one base from a much bigger clone, this may be a read error. The chain uses TRBV12-3 or TRBV12-4 and TRBJ1-1; TRBD1 matches 8 bases. This CDR3 region has 14 residues. The CDR3: CASRLAQQGAEAFF. The CDR3 nucleotides are TGTGCCAGCAGGTTAGCCCAACAGGGGGCTGAAGCTTTCTTT.

Turning to this clonotype: Since a much larger clone is just one base distant, this may be a read error. The gene calls are TRBV12-3 or TRBV12-4 and TRBJ2-7; maybe TRBD2 (5 bases). CDR3 length: 12 amino acids. The CDR3 is CASSSMDFERYF. CDR3 DNA sequence: TGTGCCAGCAGTTCGATGGACTTCGAGCGGTACTTC.

This clonotype has a count of ten or more. This rearrangement joins TRBV11-2 to TRBJ2-1; 7 positions agree with TRBD2. The germline V gene has CDR1 SGHAT and CDR2 FQNNGV. The CDR3 is 13 residues long. V trimming: 1 base; J trimming: 10 bases; junction bases outside the gene matches: 4. For the CDR3, the DNA is TGTGCCAGCAGCTTAGCGGGAGGTAAAGAGCAGTTCTTC. It translates to CASSLAGGKEQFF.

DNA for the CDR3: TGTGCCAGCAGCAAAGGAGCAGGGGGAAGCACTGAAGCTTTCTTT. This codes for CASSKGAGGSTEAFF. The chain combines TRBV21-1 with TRBJ1-1; the table assigns TRBD1, which was not confirmed against the DNA. TRBV21-1 has pseudogene status. The CDR3 length is 15 residues.

Note on this clonotype: A much larger clone differs from this one at a single base, so this may be a read error. This chain links TRBV10-3 with TRBJ2-1, with D possibly matching TRBD1 (5 bases). Germline V lookup: CDR1 ENHRY, CDR2 SYGVKD. The ends were cut back, 6 bases at V and 1 base at J, with 10 bases in the middle. The CDR3 contains 14 residues. The CDR3 region has the DNA TGTGCCATCAGGGAACGACAGTCCTACAATGAGCAGTTCTTC. Translation: CAIRERQSYNEQFF.

V and J are TRBV7-9 and TRBJ1-2; 9 bases are shared with TRBD1. CDR1 and CDR2 from the germline V gene are SEHNR and FQNEAQ (reference sequence). Unmatched junction bases numbered 4, after V lost 4 bases and J lost 7 bases. The CDR3 has 13 residues. The CDR3 loop is CASSSRTGVGYTF. Here the CDR3 DNA reads TGTGCCAGCAGCTCCCGGACAGGGGTTGGCTACACCTTC.

This clonotype has more than one count but fewer than ten. This chain uses TRBV10-3 with TRBJ1-1, with D unresolved. Trimming cost V 10 bases and J 10 bases, with 22 bases left between them. The CDR3 covers 13 residues. Germline CDR1 and CDR2: ENHRY and SYGVKD. The CDR3: CASSGKPMKGAFF. The CDR3, as DNA: TGTGCCAGCTCGGGCAAGCCAATGAAGGGAGCTTTCTTT.

This chain links TRBV6-5 with TRBJ2-7; possibly TRBD2 for D (7 bases). Germline V gene sequence: CDR1 MNHEY, CDR2 SVGAGI. The CDR3 has 12 amino acids. The CDR3 DNA follows: TGTGCCAGCAGTAGCGACAGGCGGGGGCTTTGGGTC. It codes for CASSSDRRGLWV.

This CDR3 is CASSAKQGSSYNEQFF. In nucleotides, the CDR3 is TGTGCCAGCAGTGCAAAACAGGGGAGCTCCTACAATGAGCAGTTCTTC. V is TRBV6-1 and J is TRBJ2-1; 7 nucleotides align to TRBD1. Germline trimming cut 4 bases from V and 0 bases from J; bases unmatched to any gene: 6. The CDR3 consists of 16 residues. The germline gives CDR1 MNHNS, CDR2 SASEGT.

This clonotype was observed a few times. The chain employs TRBV7-2 and TRBJ1-4; a weak D match, TRBD1 (6 bases). With 5 bases removed from V and 0 bases from J, the gap between germline ends came to 16 bases. Germline V gene lookup returns CDR1 SGHTA and CDR2 FQGNSA. The CDR3 runs to 17 residues. CDR3: CASSLGPQGPTNEKLFF. In DNA form, the CDR3 reads TGTGCCAGCAGCCTAGGACCACAGGGCCCAACTAATGAAAAACTGTTTTTT. Full variable domain (remainder filled in from reference TRBV7-2 and TRBJ1-4): GAGVSQSPSNKVTEKGKDVELRCDPISGHTALYWYRQSLGQGLEFLIYFQGNSAPDKSGLPSDRFSAERTGGSVSTLTIQRTQQEDSAVYLCASSLGPQGPTNEKLFFGSGTQLSVL.

The chain combines TRBV27 with TRBJ2-3; 7 nucleotides line up with TRBD2. This CDR3 comprises 17 residues. V shed 2 bases, J shed 4 bases, and the junction held 12 bases outside the gene matches. Germline-derived CDR1 and CDR2 are MNHEY and SMNVEV (reference sequence). This CDR3 reads CASSLGEKRGRADTQYF. CDR3 DNA sequence: TGTGCCAGCAGTTTAGGGGAAAAGCGGGGTCGGGCAGATACGCAGTATTTT.

This clonotype was counted only a few times. The chain couples TRBV29-1 to TRBJ2-1, with D unresolved. V dropped 3 bases and J dropped 6 bases, with 6 bases sitting between them. Germline V CDR1 and CDR2: SQVTM, ANQGSEA. The CDR3 length is 11 residues. CDR3 DNA: TGCAGCGTTGACCTCACCAATGAGCAGTTCTTC. Its protein product is CSVDLTNEQFF.

Turning to this clonotype: A junction boundary mismatches the germline segment, possibly from a read error. The genes are TRBV5-1 and TRBJ1-1; D is possibly TRBD1 (5 bases). The germline V gene encodes CDR1 SGHRS and CDR2 YFSETQ. The CDR3 totals 14 residues. CDR3 nucleotides: TGCGCCGGCAGCTTAGGAGGGTCAGGGACTGAAGCTTTCTTT. Protein sequence: CAGSLGGSGTEAFF. Using reference TRBV5-1 and TRBJ1-1 for the parts outside the CDR3, the full variable domain is KAGVTQTPRYLIKTRGQQVTLSCSPISGHRSVSWYQQTPGQGLQFLFEYFSETQRNKGNFPGRFSGRQFSNSRSEMNVSTLELGDSALYLCAGSLGGSGTEAFFGQGTRLTVV.

The chain recombines TRBV29-1 with TRBJ1-5, with 8 bases identical to TRBD1. The better agreement between TRBJ2-3 and the DNA end casts doubt on the J call. The CDR3 extends over 12 amino acids. Germline V gene lookup returns CDR1 SQVTM and CDR2 ANQGSEA. This CDR3 reads CSVQGAGQPQYF. In nucleotides, the CDR3 is TGCAGCGTGCAGGGGGCGGGTCAGCCCCAGTATTTT.

The J gene is TRBJ1-1, the V gene TRBV3-1; perhaps TRBD1 as D (5 bases). The CDR3 is 12 amino acids. Between the trimmed V and J ends, which lost 5 bases and 8 bases, there was a span of 12 bases. Germline V CDR1 and CDR2: LGHDT, YNNKEL (reference sequence). The CDR3, as DNA: TGTGCCAGCAGCAAAGGGGCCAGGGAAGCTTTCTTT. Protein sequence: CASSKGAREAFF. The full variable domain, its missing parts supplied by reference TRBV3-1 and TRBJ1-1, is DTAVSQTPKYLVTQMGNDKSIKCEQNLGHDTMYWYKQDSKKFLKIMFSYNNKELIINETVPNRFSPKSPDKAHLNLHINSLELGDSAVYFCASSKGAREAFFGQGTRLTVV.

This clonotype was detected ten times or more. This chain uses TRBV29-1 with TRBJ2-5; D is perhaps TRBD2 (6 bases). V was cut by 7 bases and J by 13 bases, with 19 bases left in between. This CDR3 has 11 amino acids. The germline gives CDR1 SQVTM, CDR2 ANQGSEA. The CDR3 region has the DNA TGCAGCGCCGTATGGGGGGAGGTTTGGTACTTC. It is translated as CSAVWGEVWYF.

This clonotype was counted many times. The chain joins TRBV7-8 to TRBJ2-7, with 11 nucleotides matching TRBD1. This CDR3 is built from 15 residues. J gave up 5 bases and V 4 bases, and 7 bases lay outside the gene matches. Germline V gene data show CDR1 as SGHVS and CDR2 as FQNEAQ. CDR3 in amino acids: CASSSGQGAWDEQYF. CDR3 sequence (DNA): TGTGCCAGCAGCTCCGGACAGGGGGCTTGGGACGAGCAGTACTTC. Based on the CDR3 plus reference TRBV7-8 and TRBJ2-7, the full variable domain is GAGVSQSPRYKVAKRGQDVALRCDPISGHVSLFWYQQALGQGPEFLTYFQNEAQLDKSGLPSDRFFAERPEGSVSTLKIQRTQQEDSAVYLCASSSGQGAWDEQYFGPGTRLTVT.

This clonotype was detected ten times or more. The chain is built from TRBV6-2 or TRBV6-3 and TRBJ2-1; possibly TRBD2 for D (5 bases). CDR1 is MNHEY, CDR2 SVGEGT, per germline. V was shortened by 6 bases and J by 4 bases, with 7 bases between the two germline ends. The CDR3 consists of 12 residues. In DNA form, the CDR3 reads TGTGCCAGCAGCCGGGGTTACAATGAGCAGTTCTTC. This sequence encodes CASSRGYNEQFF.